Following are 24 T cell receptor beta chains from one sample sequenced in a study of vaccination effects on CD4 cells after COVID-19. Prior to sequencing, the ViraFEST assay stimulated PBMC with viral peptide pools, which expanded the antigen-specific CD4+ T cells. On approximately day 9 of culture, CD4+ T cells were separated out. Each person got two doses of an mRNA SARS-CoV-2 vaccine, BNT162b2 or mRNA-1273. Assay used: immunoSEQ multiplex PCR; TCRdb lists only in-frame clones, some missing. This table has fewer than 90,000 clones, over 75% appearing once. No antigen has been identified for these receptors. The source material was CD4+ T cells from PBMCs cultured with HCoV-OC43 spike peptides, sampled after COVID-19 vaccination. Subset here: HCoV-OC43 spike overlapping peptide pool stimulation. Every receptor here comes from a human donor who received a COVID-19 vaccine.

This chain connects TRBV9 to TRBJ1-3; TRBD1 agrees at 7 bases. V lost 3 bases and J lost 7; bases outside the gene matches: 10. Germline V gene lookup returns CDR1 SGDLS and CDR2 YYNGEE. The CDR3 length is 15 residues. The CDR3 coding sequence is TGTGCCAGCAGCGGACGGGACAGTATTGGCAACACCATATATTTT. It specifies CASSGRDSIGNTIYF.

This clone was observed a handful of times. The rearrangement joins TRBV2 to TRBJ1-2; 8 bases agree with TRBD1. Germline CDR1 SNHLY, CDR2 FYNNEI. This CDR3 comprises 13 residues. The V gene end was trimmed by 6 bases and the J gene end by 2 bases; junction bases not matched to a gene: 2. The CDR3 bases are TGTGCCAGCAGACAGGGGGAGAACTATGGCTACACCTTC. Encoded protein: CASRQGENYGYTF.

The chain joins TRBV7-2 to TRBJ2-2; TRBD2 matches 7 bases. With V trimmed by 3 bases and J by 2 bases, 3 bases remained unmatched. Germline CDR1 SGHTA, CDR2 FQGNSA. This CDR3 region has 15 residues. As DNA, the CDR3 is TGTGCCAGCAGCTTGGGGGGGAGAAACACCGGGGAGCTGTTTTTT. This encodes CASSLGGRNTGELFF.

This chain connects TRBV14 to TRBJ2-1; TRBD2 matches 10 bases. This CDR3 is built from 15 residues. CDR1 and CDR2 from the germline V gene are SGHDN and FVKESK. V dropped 1 base and J dropped 7; count of bases not matched to a gene: 4. DNA for the CDR3: TGTGCCAGCAGCCAAGTACTAGCGGGGTCAAATGAGCAGTTCTTC. Encoded protein: CASSQVLAGSNEQFF.

J is TRBJ1-4 and V is TRBV3-1 (or the pseudogene TRBV3-2); TRBD1 is a possible D gene (6 bases). Per the germline V gene, CDR1 is LGHDT and CDR2 is YNNKEL (reference sequence). V lost 4 bases to trimming and J lost 4 bases, with 19 bases between them. The CDR3 consists of 17 residues. CDR3 DNA sequence: TGTGCCAGCAGCCGTTATTACCGGGACACCTATAATGAAAAACTGTTTTTT. This translates into CASSRYYRDTYNEKLFF.

This chain links TRBV10-3 with TRBJ1-1; the D gene is possibly TRBD1 (6 bases). Per the germline V gene, CDR1 is ENHRY and CDR2 is SYGVKD. The CDR3 totals 15 residues. Trimming stripped 10 bases from V and 1 base from J, with 19 bases between. As DNA, the CDR3 is TGTGCCACCAGAATTGGGGGACACAGGAACACTGAAGCTTTCTTT. Encoded protein: CATRIGGHRNTEAFF.

The chain joins TRBV9 to TRBJ2-3; 11 bases agree with TRBD1. The junction had 10 bases not matched to a gene; V was cut back by 6 bases and J by 7 bases. The germline V gene encodes CDR1 SGDLS and CDR2 YYNGEE. This CDR3 region has 15 residues. This CDR3 is CASNAGQGAKHTQYF. The CDR3 nucleotides are TGTGCCAGCAATGCTGGACAGGGGGCTAAGCATACGCAGTATTTT. Full variable domain (rest looked up from reference TRBV9 and TRBJ2-3): DSGVTQTPKHLITATGQRVTLRCSPRSGDLSVYWYQQSLDQGLQFLIQYYNGEERAKGNILERFSAQQFPDLHSELNLSSLELGDSALYFCASNAGQGAKHTQYFGPGTRLTVL.

This sequence joins TRBV5-1 and TRBJ1-1; D may be TRBD1 (6 bases). The CDR3 runs to 15 residues. The germline CDR1 and CDR2 sequences are SGHRS and YFSETQ. V was pared by 1 base and J by 0 bases, with 10 bases between. The CDR3 coding sequence is TGCGCCAGCAGCTTGCCCAGGACAGTGAACACTGAAGCTTTCTTT. Encoded protein: CASSLPRTVNTEAFF.

The rearrangement joins TRBV28 to TRBJ2-7; maybe TRBD1 (5 bases). Germline V gene sequence: CDR1 MDHEN, CDR2 SYDVKM. The V gene lost 6 bases and the J gene lost 5 bases, with 14 bases spanning the gap. The CDR3 loop spans 13 amino acids. CDR3 bases: TGTGCCAGCAGAACACACTCCAGGGACGAGCAGTACGTC. Residues: CASRTHSRDEQYV.

This clone was picked up a small number of times. The V gene is TRBV29-1, the J gene TRBJ1-3; the D gene is possibly TRBD1 (5 bases). CDR1 is SQVTM, CDR2 ANQGSEA, per germline. V dropped 5 bases and J dropped 7 bases, with 15 bases sitting between them. The CDR3 loop spans 13 amino acids. CDR3 sequence (DNA): TGCAGCGTTATGCTCGGAGGGGTCAACACCATATATTTT. Its translation: CSVMLGGVNTIYF.

This clone was seen a handful of times. This chain links TRBV12-5 with TRBJ2-3, with 7 bases identical to TRBD1. The V segment lost 5 bases and the J segment 6 bases; nucleotides outside the gene matches: 14. The CDR3 has 16 amino acids. Looked up from germline, CDR1 is LGHNT and CDR2 is FRNRAP. As DNA, the CDR3 is TGTGCTAGTGGTCCCGGGACAGAAGTGTTGTCGGATACGCAGTATTTT. It translates to CASGPGTEVLSDTQYF.

This clone has only a few counts. The chain joins TRBV5-1 to TRBJ1-4, with D perhaps TRBD1 (5 bases). Trimming cost V 0 bases and J 8 bases, with 11 bases left between them. Germline V gives CDR1 SGHRS, CDR2 YFSETQ. The CDR3 is 14 residues long. The CDR3 reads CASSLDRPGEKLFF. In DNA, the CDR3 is TGCGCCAGCAGCTTGGACAGGCCAGGGGAAAAACTGTTTTTT. The whole variable domain, remainder taken from reference TRBV5-1 and TRBJ1-4, is KAGVTQTPRYLIKTRGQQVTLSCSPISGHRSVSWYQQTPGQGLQFLFEYFSETQRNKGNFPGRFSGRQFSNSRSEMNVSTLELGDSALYLCASSLDRPGEKLFFGSGTQLSVL.

The J gene is TRBJ2-3, the V gene TRBV5-5; D unclear. The CDR3 loop spans 15 amino acids. Looked up from germline, CDR1 is SGHKS and CDR2 is YYEKEE (reference sequence). The V gene lost 5 bases and the J gene lost 1 base, with 14 bases spanning the gap. CDR3: CASRSLRAGTDTQYF. The CDR3 DNA reads as TGTGCCAGCAGGTCCCTTCGGGCCGGCACAGATACGCAGTATTTT.

The CDR3 is CASSEPGLAGIEQFF. In DNA form, the CDR3 reads TGTGCCAGCAGTGAACCCGGACTAGCGGGGATTGAGCAGTTCTTC. This chain connects TRBV6-1 to TRBJ2-1, with TRBD2 matching over 12 bases. V was pared by 2 bases and J by 9 bases, with 5 bases of the junction left unmatched. This CDR3 spans 15 amino acids. Germline lookup yields CDR1 MNHNS and CDR2 SASEGT.

CDR3 nucleotides: TGTGCCAGCTCACCCCGACCAGCTGAAGGGTCCAATGAGCAGTTCTTC. It encodes CASSPRPAEGSNEQFF. The chain combines TRBV18 with TRBJ2-1; D remains ambiguous. The CDR3 runs to 16 residues. V shed 3 bases and J shed 6 bases, with 18 bases lying between them. Germline assignment: CDR1 KGHSH and CDR2 LQKENI.

The genes are TRBV27 and TRBJ1-1, with a weak D call TRBD1 (5 bases). V shed 0 bases and J shed 5 bases, with 10 bases lying between them. Germline values: CDR1 MNHEY, CDR2 SMNVEV (reference sequence). The CDR3 is 14 residues long. The CDR3 region is CASSLSTGGTEAFF. The CDR3 coding sequence is TGTGCCAGCAGTTTATCGACCGGGGGGACTGAAGCTTTCTTT.

V gene TRBV7-2 combines with J gene TRBJ1-5; 7 bases are a match to TRBD1. Germline-derived CDR1 and CDR2 are SGHTA and FQGNSA. V shed 4 bases, J shed 6 bases, and the junction held 6 bases outside the gene matches. This CDR3 spans 14 amino acids. CDR3 loop: CASSYNRDSQPQHF. The DNA for the CDR3 is TGTGCCAGCAGCTATAACAGGGACAGTCAGCCCCAGCATTTT.

The rearrangement links TRBV5-4 to TRBJ2-3, with D perhaps TRBD1 (6 bases). Germline CDR1 reads SGHNT; CDR2 reads YYREEE (reference sequence). The CDR3 is 15 amino acids. V was cut by 3 bases and J by 2 bases, with 13 bases left in between. CDR3 nucleotides: TGTGCCAGCAGCTCAGGGGTTGGGGCCACAGATACGCAGTATTTT. It encodes CASSSGVGATDTQYF.

V and J are TRBV3-1 (or the pseudogene TRBV3-2) and TRBJ2-2; a possible D gene is TRBD1 (6 bases). The CDR3 consists of 14 residues. The V gene lost 4 bases and the J gene lost 1 base, with 7 bases spanning the gap. CDR1 is LGHDT, CDR2 YNNKEL, per germline (reference sequence). In DNA form, the CDR3 reads TGTGCCAGCAGCCCGACAGGGAACACCGGGGAGCTGTTTTTT. It codes for CASSPTGNTGELFF.

CDR3 residues: CASSPDGQGYGYTF. The CDR3 nucleotides are TGTGCCAGCAGCCCAGATGGCCAGGGATATGGCTACACCTTC. This rearrangement joins TRBV7-2 to TRBJ1-2, with D possibly being TRBD1 (5 bases). V was pared by 5 bases and J by 5 bases, with 15 bases between. From germline, CDR1 is SGHTA and CDR2 FQGNSA. The CDR3 runs to 14 residues.

The chain is built from TRBV18 and TRBJ1-2; D perhaps matches TRBD1 (6 bases). The length of the CDR3 is 15 residues. CDR1 and CDR2 (germline): KGHSH, LQKENI. V lost 5 bases and J 1 base, leaving 14 bases between the germline ends. The CDR3 reads CASSSIRTDNYGYTF. The CDR3 DNA follows: TGTGCCAGCTCATCAATTCGGACAGATAACTATGGCTACACCTTC.

The gene calls are TRBV12-5 and TRBJ2-3; D is undetermined. The CDR3 is made up of 14 amino acids. The V end lost 6 bases, the J end lost 2 bases, and 12 bases lay between the germline ends. CDR1 LGHNT and CDR2 FRNRAP come from the germline V gene. The DNA of the CDR3 is TGTGCTAGTGGAAATTCCCCCATCACAGATACGCAGTATTTT. This gives the protein CASGNSPITDTQYF.

The chain recombines TRBV9 with TRBJ2-3, with TRBD1 matching 8 bases. This CDR3 comprises 18 residues. Germline V lookup: CDR1 SGDLS, CDR2 YYNGEE. Trimming took 0 bases from V and 1 from J; bases not matched to a gene: 10. The CDR3 region has the DNA TGTGCCAGCAGCGTAGAGGGACAGGACCACGGGGGCACAGATACGCAGTATTTT. Translation: CASSVEGQDHGGTDTQYF.

This clone was picked up a small number of times. The chain carries TRBV5-1 and TRBJ1-6; D call uncertain. The CDR3 extends over 15 amino acids. The V gene's germline CDR1 is SGHRS and CDR2 YFSETQ. Trimming pared 0 bases from V and 8 bases from J, leaving 12 bases between. This CDR3 reads CASSLAYRPYSPLHF. CDR3 in DNA: TGCGCCAGCAGCTTGGCCTATCGTCCCTATTCACCCCTCCACTTT.